Following are 9 T cell receptor beta chains from one sample sequenced in a study of identical twins. TCRdb independently ran MiXCR on the 5' RACE reads; one entry per CDR3 protein. The sample has hundreds of thousands of distinct CDR3 sequences; roughly 6.2% are singletons. The specimen was naive T cells sorted from blood. The receptor set was obtained from a man younger than 30 in good health.

This chain links TRBV28 with TRBJ2-7, with D unresolved. The CDR3 runs to 11 residues. The ends were cut back, 2 bases at V and 4 bases at J, with 3 bases in the middle. Germline V gene sequence: CDR1 MDHEN, CDR2 SYDVKM. The CDR3: CASSLMYEQYF. CDR3 DNA: TGTGCCAGCAGTTTAATGTACGAGCAGTACTTC.

Comment on this clonotype: This may be a read error, as it is one base from a much larger clone. The chain employs TRBV10-3 and TRBJ2-4; 7 nucleotides agree with TRBD1. The CDR3 is made up of 11 amino acids. Trimming at V came to 11 bases and at J to 9 bases, leaving 7 bases not matched to a gene. Looked up from germline, CDR1 is ENHRY and CDR2 is SYGVKD. The CDR3 nucleotides are TGTGCCGTTTGGGACAGAATCATTCAGTACTTC. As protein: CAVWDRIIQYF.

A word on this clonotype: The CDR3 carries no conserved terminal phenylalanine or tryptophan, so it likely arises from a read error. The chain has TRBV20-1 and TRBJ1-1, with D tentatively TRBD1 (5 bases). CDR1 and CDR2 (germline): DFQATT, SNEGSKA (reference sequence). This CDR3 spans 14 amino acids. V lost 4 bases and J 1 base, leaving 13 bases between the germline ends. CDR3 sequence reads: CSAMTGRSNTEAFS. The CDR3 DNA reads as TGCAGTGCTATGACGGGACGCTCGAACACTGAAGCTTTCTCT.

This clonotype was seen ten or more times. The chain combines TRBV5-1 with TRBJ1-1, with D perhaps TRBD1 (6 bases). The CDR3 has 14 amino acids. CDR1 SGHRS and CDR2 YFSETQ come from the germline V gene. Trimming pared 0 bases from V and 5 bases from J, leaving 11 bases between. The CDR3 DNA reads TGCGCCAGCAGCTTGGAGGGGGGTGGGACTGAAGCTTTCTTT. This sequence encodes CASSLEGGGTEAFF.

This clonotype was seen at least ten times. The chain links TRBV5-6 to TRBJ2-1, with 8 bases that match TRBD1. V gave up 0 bases and J gave up 6 bases; unmatched junction bases: 8. The germline CDR1 and CDR2 sequences are SGHDT and YYEEEE. The CDR3 sequence is 16 residues long. The CDR3 sequence is CASSLGGRTGLNEQFF. The CDR3, as DNA: TGTGCCAGCAGCTTGGGAGGAAGGACAGGGCTCAATGAGCAGTTCTTC.

In its sample, this clonotype was seen a few times. A far larger clone lies a single base away; this is likely a read error. The rearrangement uses TRBV28 and TRBJ1-5, with D unclear. The CDR3 has 13 residues. Germline V gene lookup returns CDR1 MDHEN and CDR2 SYDVKM. V lost 3 bases to trimming and J lost 3 bases, with 6 bases between them. In nucleotides, the CDR3 is TGTGCCAGCAGTTTCGGTAACAATCAGCCCCAGCATTTT. Amino acid sequence: CASSFGNNQPQHF. Supplemented by reference TRBV28 and TRBJ1-5, the full variable domain reads DVKVTQSSRYLVKRTGEKVFLECVQDMDHENMFWYRQDPGLGLRLIYFSYDVKMKEKGDIPEGYSVSREKKERFSLILESASTNQTSMYLCASSFGNNQPQHFGDGTRLSIL.

This clonotype was detected ten times or more. The chain links TRBV12-3 or TRBV12-4 to TRBJ2-7; D is uncertain. CDR3 length: 12 amino acids. Trimming stripped 1 base from V and 7 bases from J, with 8 bases between. In DNA form, the CDR3 reads TGTGCCAGCAGTTTAGGACGGTCGGAGCAGTACGTC. Translating gives CASSLGRSEQYV.

There are many counts of this clonotype. The rearrangement links TRBV18 to TRBJ2-7, with a weak D call TRBD1 (5 bases). CDR1 and CDR2 (germline): KGHSH, LQKENI. V lost 2 bases and J lost 0, with 11 bases in between. The CDR3 is 15 amino acids. In DNA form, the CDR3 reads TGTGCCAGCTCACCATTCCAGGGTGGCTCCTACGAGCAGTACTTC. This codes for CASSPFQGGSYEQYF.

With regard to this clonotype: The CDR3 end shows no conserved phenylalanine or tryptophan, and so a read error is likely. The chain couples TRBV3-1 to TRBJ1-1; no clear D gene. Per germline, CDR1 LGHDT and CDR2 YNNKEL (reference sequence). The CDR3 runs 14 residues. V gave up 3 bases and J gave up 0 bases, with 8 bases separating them. Here the CDR3 reads CASSHGFVNTEAFY. In nucleotides, the CDR3 is TGTGCCAGCAGCCACGGGTTCGTGAACACTGAAGCTTTCTAT.